One and the same sample provided the 22 T cell receptor beta chains below, sequenced in a study of cytomegalovirus exposure and HLA in healthy donors. The data were produced by immunoSEQ multiplex PCR, yet TCRdb's version contains in-frame clones alone and is incomplete. This table has 110,000 or so clones, almost 96% appearing once. Sequenced material: PBMCs. These receptors all stem from a young woman in good health and CMV-seronegative.

The rearrangement links TRBV5-1 to TRBJ2-7, with no clear D. The CDR3 covers 13 residues. V lost 0 bases, J lost 3 bases, and 7 bases lay in between. Germline CDR1 is SGHRS and CDR2 is YFSETQ. Here the CDR3 reads CASSLGEIYEQYF. In nucleotides, the CDR3 is TGCGCCAGCAGCTTGGGAGAGATCTACGAGCAGTACTTC.

On this clone: One junction end does not reproduce the germline sequence, and a read error may be involved. CDR3 DNA sequence: TGTGCCAGCAGTAGGGGCGGGGGGCTGAACGCCGGGGAGCTGTTTTTT. Protein: CASSRGGGLNAGELFF. This rearrangement joins TRBV2 to TRBJ2-2; 8 positions match TRBD2. Germline V gene lookup returns CDR1 SNHLY and CDR2 FYNNEI. The CDR3 spans 16 residues.

As for this clone: One end of the junction does not line up with germline, which may come from a read error. The genes are TRBV4-1 and TRBJ1-5, with TRBD1 matching over 9 bases. Germline V gene data show CDR1 as MGHRA and CDR2 as YSYEKL. The CDR3 covers 16 residues. The CDR3 spells CASSQGKTGGHQPQHF. DNA for the CDR3: TGCGCCAGCAGTCAAGGGAAGACAGGGGGGCATCAGCCCCAGCATTTT.

This clone has more than one count but fewer than ten. The chain uses TRBV6-4 and TRBJ2-3; D may be TRBD2 (5 bases). The CDR3 is made up of 15 amino acids. Per the germline V gene, CDR1 is MRHNA and CDR2 is SNTAGT. V was cut by 6 bases and J by 1 base, with 14 bases left in between. Here the CDR3 DNA reads TGTGCCAGCAGCGAGGGTCGGGCCGGCACAGATACGCAGTATTTT. Encoded protein: CASSEGRAGTDTQYF.

This chain joins TRBV5-1 and TRBJ2-7, with 9 bases fitting TRBD2. V was pared by 7 bases and J by 5 bases, with 10 bases of the junction left unmatched. This CDR3 is built from 14 residues. CDR1 and CDR2 (germline): SGHRS, YFSETQ. CDR3 in amino acids: CASCGLAGFNEQYF. The CDR3 coding sequence is TGCGCCAGCTGCGGGCTAGCGGGGTTTAACGAGCAGTACTTC.

The chain carries TRBV6-5 and TRBJ1-2; unclear D gene. In germline, CDR1 is MNHEY, CDR2 SVGAGI. The CDR3 spans 14 residues. V lost 0 bases and J lost 7, with 12 bases in between. The CDR3 DNA follows: TGTGCCAGCAGTTACTCGGTGGTGGCAGGTGGCTACACCTTC. Protein sequence: CASSYSVVAGGYTF.

This clone has a single count. The V call is TRBV18, the J call TRBJ1-2, with D possibly matching TRBD1 (6 bases). This CDR3 has 14 amino acids. Trimming removed 4 bases at V and 3 bases at J, with 12 bases between. CDR1 and CDR2 (germline): KGHSH, LQKENI. This CDR3 is CASSQRTDYYGYTF. Here the CDR3 DNA reads TGTGCCAGCTCACAGAGGACAGATTACTATGGCTACACCTTC.

The CDR3 here is CASRGTGRVDTQYF. CDR3 coding DNA: TGTGCCAGCAGGGGGACAGGGAGGGTGGATACGCAGTATTTT. J is TRBJ2-3 and V is TRBV2; 9 bases agree with TRBD1. The V segment lost 6 bases and the J segment 6 bases; nucleotides outside the gene matches: 7. The CDR3 is 14 residues long. Germline values: CDR1 SNHLY, CDR2 FYNNEI.

J is TRBJ2-4 and V is TRBV28, with a possible D match to TRBD2 (6 bases). The germline V gene encodes CDR1 MDHEN and CDR2 SYDVKM. V lost 5 bases to trimming and J lost 0 bases, with 11 bases between them. This CDR3 is 15 amino acids long. The CDR3 coding sequence is TGTGCCAGCAGTCTCGGGGGTTCAGCCAAAAACATTCAGTACTTC. Translated, it gives CASSLGGSAKNIQYF.

The chain links TRBV7-3 to TRBJ2-1; 9 bases agree with TRBD2. The CDR3 spans 15 residues. V trimming: 10 bases; J trimming: 4 bases; junction bases outside the gene matches: 11. The germline CDR1 and CDR2 sequences are SGHTA and FQGTGA. This CDR3 reads CATSLAGGGYNEQFF. CDR3 sequence (DNA): TGTGCCACCTCCCTCGCGGGGGGGGGTTACAATGAGCAGTTCTTC.

This chain joins TRBV19 and TRBJ2-2; TRBD1 matches 9 bases. CDR1 is LNHDA and CDR2 is SQIVND in the germline V gene (reference sequence). The CDR3 length is 16 residues. After removal of 2 bases from V and 2 bases from J, the junction contained 3 bases not matched to a gene. The CDR3 DNA sequence: TGTGCCAGTAGTATATGGACAGGGGTCAACACCGGGGAGCTGTTTTTT. This encodes CASSIWTGVNTGELFF.

This clone was observed a single time. This chain's CDR3 is CATSRGTGDYNSPLHF. CDR3 DNA sequence: TGTGCCACCAGCAGAGGGACAGGGGACTATAATTCACCCCTCCACTTT. The V and J genes are TRBV15 and TRBJ1-6; 9 positions match TRBD1. Germline CDR1 reads LNHNV; CDR2 reads YYDKDF (reference sequence). The CDR3 totals 16 residues. V lost 1 base, J lost 3 bases, and 1 base stayed unmatched.

The chain uses TRBV5-1 and TRBJ1-1; possible D gene TRBD1, 5 bases. Germline V CDR1 and CDR2: SGHRS, YFSETQ. The CDR3 totals 15 residues. Trimming took 5 bases from V and 1 from J, leaving 15 bases between them. The DNA of the CDR3 is TGCGCCAGCAGTTTCACGACAGAACCGAACACTGAAGCTTTCTTT. Amino acid sequence: CASSFTTEPNTEAFF.

The chain recombines TRBV10-3 with TRBJ1-3; D might be TRBD1 (6 bases). Trimming removed 4 bases from V and 0 bases from J, with 10 bases in between. Looked up from germline, CDR1 is ENHRY and CDR2 is SYGVKD. This CDR3 has 15 residues. CDR3 sequence (DNA): TGTGCCATCAGTGGACAGGCGTACTCTGGAAACACCATATATTTT. This encodes CAISGQAYSGNTIYF.

This chain links TRBV7-9 with TRBJ1-2; D is ambiguous. The CDR3 totals 15 residues. Germline V gene sequence: CDR1 SEHNR, CDR2 FQNEAQ (reference sequence). Trimming pared 2 bases from V and 2 bases from J, leaving 12 bases between. CDR3 in amino acids: CASSLWQATNYGYTF. CDR3 DNA: TGTGCCAGCAGCTTATGGCAGGCTACCAACTATGGCTACACCTTC.

The chain carries TRBV2 and TRBJ1-5, with 9 bases identical to TRBD1. Germline assignment: CDR1 SNHLY and CDR2 FYNNEI. The CDR3 runs to 16 residues. J gave up 6 bases and V 6 bases, and 12 bases lay outside the gene matches. The CDR3 sequence is CASRYRGLEDVQPQHF. DNA for the CDR3: TGTGCCAGCAGGTACAGGGGGCTTGAAGACGTTCAGCCCCAGCATTTT. Filled out from reference TRBV2 and TRBJ1-5, the complete variable domain reads EPEVTQTPSHQVTQMGQEVILRCVPISNHLYFYWYRQILGQKVEFLVSFYNNEISEKSEIFDDQFSVERPDGSNFTLKIRSTKLEDSAMYFCASRYRGLEDVQPQHFGDGTRLSIL.

This clone was seen once. The rearrangement links TRBV6-1 to TRBJ1-2; 9 nucleotides line up with TRBD1. Trimming took 4 bases from V and 14 from J; bases not matched to a gene: 5. Germline V gene lookup returns CDR1 MNHNS and CDR2 SASEGT. The CDR3 runs 11 residues. The CDR3 DNA reads as TGTGCCAGCAGTGTGTGGGACAGGGAGACCTTC. Translation: CASSVWDRETF.

The chain carries TRBV5-1 and TRBJ2-7; 10 nucleotides agree with TRBD1. The CDR3 loop spans 16 amino acids. Trimming cost V 4 bases and J 5 bases; bases outside gene matches: 12. CDR1 is SGHRS and CDR2 is YFSETQ in the germline V gene. Here the CDR3 reads CASSLFMGQGFHEQYF. The DNA of the CDR3 is TGCGCCAGCAGCCTGTTTATGGGACAGGGGTTCCACGAGCAGTACTTC.

The chain carries TRBV19 and TRBJ2-1, with D possibly TRBD1 on 6 matching bases. V was clipped by 7 bases and J by 3 bases, with 13 bases between them. The V gene's germline CDR1 is LNHDA and CDR2 SQIVND (reference sequence). The CDR3 length is 14 residues. Here the CDR3 reads CASNTGQIYNEQFF. The CDR3 DNA reads as TGTGCCAGTAACACAGGACAGATCTACAATGAGCAGTTCTTC.

This clone was seen only a few times. The chain uses TRBV4-1 and TRBJ2-3, with 7 positions matching TRBD2. The CDR3 is 15 residues long. V shed 4 bases and J 4 bases; nucleotides not matched to a gene: 8. Germline V gives CDR1 MGHRA, CDR2 YSYEKL. In nucleotides, the CDR3 is TGCGCCAGCAGCCGAAGACTAGCAGACGCAGATACGCAGTATTTT. Protein: CASSRRLADADTQYF.

The chain combines TRBV5-1 with TRBJ1-3; TRBD1 matches 8 bases. The CDR3 length is 16 residues. The V segment lost 2 bases and the J segment 7 bases; nucleotides outside the gene matches: 11. Germline assignment: CDR1 SGHRS and CDR2 YFSETQ. The CDR3 is CASSFGQGGVSNTIYF. The CDR3 DNA follows: TGCGCCAGCAGCTTCGGACAGGGAGGTGTCAGCAACACCATATATTTT.

J is TRBJ1-1 and V is TRBV5-6, with D hard to call. The CDR3 is made up of 11 amino acids. Trimming took 6 bases from V and 2 from J, leaving 5 bases between them. The germline gives CDR1 SGHDT, CDR2 YYEEEE. The CDR3 DNA reads TGTGCCAGCACTTTAAACACTGAAGCTTTCTTT. This translates into CASTLNTEAFF.